The clone carrying this T cell receptor (beta chain) has a handful of counts. A second PCR of about 6 to 11 cycles used a sample-barcoded 5' primer and a J-beta primer mix. TCRdb redid the calling of the 5' RACE reads with MiXCR, one entry per CDR3 protein. The sample shows 1.5 million to 2 million distinct CDR3 sequences, 25% to 30% of them seen only once. These data belong to a study of blood T cells in healthy people across ages. The junction had 7 bases not matched to a gene; V was cut back by 1 base and J by 5 bases. Looked up from germline, CDR1 is MNHNS and CDR2 is SASEGT. There are 15 residues in the CDR3.

The clonotype originates from a woman in her twenties or thirties in good health. Sequencing input: blood. The V gene is TRBV6-1, the J gene TRBJ1-1; TRBD1 agrees at 7 bases. CDR3 coding DNA: TGTGCCAGCAGTGAAGTGGACAGGTTGGGGACTGAAGCTTTCTTT. Translating it yields CASSEVDRLGTEAFF.